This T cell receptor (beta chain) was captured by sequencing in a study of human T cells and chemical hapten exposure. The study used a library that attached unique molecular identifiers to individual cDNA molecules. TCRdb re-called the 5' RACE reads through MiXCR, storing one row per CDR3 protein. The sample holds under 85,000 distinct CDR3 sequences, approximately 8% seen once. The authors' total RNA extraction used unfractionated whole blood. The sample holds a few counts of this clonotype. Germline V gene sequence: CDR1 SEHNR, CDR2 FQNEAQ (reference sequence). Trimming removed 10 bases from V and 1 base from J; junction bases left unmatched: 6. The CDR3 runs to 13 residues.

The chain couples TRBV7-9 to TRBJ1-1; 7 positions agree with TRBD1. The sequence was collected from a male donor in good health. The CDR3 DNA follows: TGTGCCATACGGGCAGGGGGGAACACTGAAGCTTTCTTT. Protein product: CAIRAGGNTEAFF.